This record looks at one T cell receptor (beta chain) sequence and its context. The CDR3 runs 12 residues. With 0 bases removed from V and 8 bases from J, the gap between germline ends came to 8 bases. Germline CDR1 SGHNT, CDR2 YYREEE (reference sequence). TCRdb keeps only in-frame clones here, not all; method: immunoSEQ multiplex PCR. The data contain 97,000 or so clones, about nine tenths of them seen just once; the ten biggest clones take up 1.5% to 2%. The entry originates in a study of blood T cell repertoires in COVID-19. Study-level information: Researchers got acute and convalescent COVID-19 samples from the United States, Italy and Spain.

Sequenced material: peripheral blood. The rearrangement links TRBV5-4 to TRBJ1-2; unclear D gene. This TCR came from a woman in her fifties or sixties with COVID-19, enrolled during active disease. CDR3 bases: TGTGCCAGCAGCTTGGACACAACAGGCTACACCTTC. It specifies CASSLDTTGYTF.